This T cell receptor beta chain was observed in a study of CD8+ T cells in alopecia areata. Study information: Female C3H/HeJ recipients aged about 7-11 weeks got skin from C3H/HeJ graft donors aged roughly 6-12 months that had spontaneous alopecia. Study conclusions and caveats: Normal skin's resident alphabeta T cells are also sequenced in scalp samples. Lesional scalp displayed greater clonality than normal scalp, most notably in alopecia totalis/universalis.

Germline V CDR1 and CDR2: NSHNY, SYGAGN. V was clipped by 6 bases and J by 0 bases, with 7 bases between them. The CDR3 loop spans 13 amino acids. This clone was seen only a few times. Its specificity is not known. Here the gene names and germline are mouse. The read is 4 residues too short to cover the CDR3 end, so that end is filled in from the germline J gene. At the DNA level, this CDR3 is encoded by other sequences in the same sample as well. The sorting of pooled cutaneous lymph node cells relied on CD4, CD8alpha, NKG2D, NKG2ACE and other markers. The authors extracted RNA and reverse transcribed it into cDNA as the sequencing template. Assay used: immunoSEQ multiplex PCR; TCRdb lists only in-frame clones, some missing. Altogether roughly 260,000 clones were found in the sample, and no singletons occur.

The sequenced sample consisted of CD4+ T cells sorted from a lymph node. The rearrangement joins TRBV13-1 to TRBJ2-1, with a possible D match to TRBD1 (6 bases). The TCR comes from a C3H/HeJ mouse with alopecia areata. The MHC haplotype of this mouse line is H2-k. CDR3 bases read: TGTGCCAGCAACAGGGATAACTATGCT. Protein: CASNRDNYA. Given in full, the CDR3 is CASNRDNYAEQFF.